The 23 T cell receptor beta chains listed next were all sequenced from one sample in a study of blood T cell repertoires in COVID-19 (TCRdb year 2020). Library method: the immunoSEQ multiplex PCR assay. Held by TCRdb, this immuneACCESS table contains in-frame sequences only and omits some clones. Under half of the omission traces to an unresolved V gene where checked; the cause of the rest is unknown. This sample comprises approximately 220,000 clones, less than 90% of them detected only once. Roughly 4% of the sample belongs to the ten largest clones. The sample consisted of PBMCs or T cells enriched from blood (not recorded which). All receptors derive from a woman aged 30 to 39 who had been exposed to COVID-19.

The rearrangement uses TRBV5-6 and TRBJ1-2, with 9 bases fitting TRBD1. The V gene end was trimmed by 0 bases and the J gene end by 1 base; junction bases not matched to a gene: 10. The germline V gene has CDR1 SGHDT and CDR2 YYEEEE. CDR3 size: 18 residues. The CDR3, as DNA: TGTGCCAGCAGCTTGGAAACGGACAGGGGCATTTATAACTATGGCTACACCTTC. It encodes CASSLETDRGIYNYGYTF.

The V gene is TRBV28, the J gene TRBJ2-5, with a possible D match to TRBD1 (5 bases). The CDR3 contains 14 residues. Trimming stripped 7 bases from V and 5 bases from J, with 17 bases between. In germline, CDR1 is MDHEN, CDR2 SYDVKM. Written as DNA, the CDR3 is TGTGCCAGCACCCTAGGGGTGCGGCGGGAGACCCAGTACTTC. This sequence encodes CASTLGVRRETQYF.

This sequence joins TRBV9 and TRBJ2-1; 9 positions agree with TRBD1. The CDR3 is 14 residues long. V shed 3 bases and J 9 bases; nucleotides not matched to a gene: 7. CDR1 SGDLS and CDR2 YYNGEE come from the germline V gene. CDR3 protein: CASSGRDRESEQFF. The DNA of the CDR3 is TGTGCCAGCAGCGGCCGGGACAGGGAGTCTGAGCAGTTCTTC.

This clone was seen only once. V usage is TRBV12-3 or TRBV12-4 and J usage is TRBJ1-2, with D maybe TRBD1 (6 bases). The CDR3 contains 13 residues. Trimming stripped 5 bases from V and 6 bases from J, with 13 bases between. The CDR3 DNA reads TGTGCCAGCAGTCCCCAGACAGGCCATGGCTACACCTTC. Translation gives CASSPQTGHGYTF.

The chain employs TRBV5-3 and TRBJ1-1; possibly TRBD1 for D (5 bases). TRBV5-3 is an ORF, and what it does is uncertain. V dropped 4 bases and J dropped 4 bases, with 14 bases sitting between them. The CDR3 totals 14 residues. DNA of the CDR3: TGTGCCAGAAGCCCTCTGTCGGGGGGCACTGAAGCTTTCTTT. Translating gives CARSPLSGGTEAFF.

This clone occurred once. This chain connects TRBV9 to TRBJ2-1; 11 nucleotides match TRBD2. The trim removed 0 bases at V and 4 bases at J, leaving 0 bases unmatched. The V gene's germline CDR1 is SGDLS and CDR2 YYNGEE. The CDR3 has 15 amino acids. The chain's CDR3 is CASSVVAGGYNEQFF. CDR3 in DNA: TGTGCCAGCAGCGTAGTAGCGGGGGGGTACAATGAGCAGTTCTTC. The variable domain in full, completed from reference TRBV9 and TRBJ2-1, reads DSGVTQTPKHLITATGQRVTLRCSPRSGDLSVYWYQQSLDQGLQFLIQYYNGEERAKGNILERFSAQQFPDLHSELNLSSLELGDSALYFCASSVVAGGYNEQFFGPGTRLTVL.

The chain recombines TRBV20-1 with TRBJ2-7, with D uncertain. The length of the CDR3 is 11 residues. Trimming took 2 bases from V and 4 from J, leaving 6 bases between them. Germline-derived CDR1 and CDR2 are DFQATT and SNEGSKA (reference sequence). CDR3 protein: CSARISYEQYF. The CDR3 coding sequence is TGCAGTGCTAGAATTAGTTACGAGCAGTACTTC.

The DNA for the CDR3 is TGTGCCAGCAGTGAGAGGGGACAGCTAAGTGAAAAACTGTTTTTT. Amino acids: CASSERGQLSEKLFF. The rearrangement joins TRBV2 to TRBJ1-4; 7 positions match TRBD1. The germline V gene encodes CDR1 SNHLY and CDR2 FYNNEI. There are 15 residues in the CDR3. J lost 7 bases, V lost 3 bases, and 8 bases had no gene match.

The CDR3 protein is CASRPSLGLAGENEQFF. The CDR3 nucleotides are TGTGCCAGCAGGCCAAGTTTGGGACTAGCGGGGGAGAATGAGCAGTTCTTC. The rearrangement links TRBV9 to TRBJ2-1; TRBD2 matches at 14 bases. Germline CDR1 is SGDLS and CDR2 is YYNGEE. The CDR3 contains 17 residues. The ends lost 5 bases at V and 7 bases at J; junction bases unmatched: 11.

V is TRBV5-6 and J is TRBJ2-7; maybe TRBD1 (6 bases). V was pared by 6 bases and J by 0 bases, with 13 bases between. Per germline, CDR1 SGHDT and CDR2 YYEEEE. The CDR3 sequence is 14 residues long. The CDR3 DNA reads TGTGCCAGCACCAGACAGGCAAGCTCCTACGAGCAGTACTTC. Residues: CASTRQASSYEQYF.

A single count supports this clone. The rearrangement uses TRBV2 and TRBJ1-5, with D possibly TRBD1 on 6 matching bases. Per the germline V gene, CDR1 is SNHLY and CDR2 is FYNNEI. CDR3 length: 15 residues. Trimming removed 6 bases from V and 0 bases from J, with 12 bases in between. CDR3 protein: CASRQQGASNQPQHF. CDR3 coding DNA: TGTGCCAGCAGGCAACAGGGTGCTAGCAATCAGCCCCAGCATTTT.

This chain uses TRBV19 with TRBJ1-2; D perhaps matches TRBD1 (6 bases). This CDR3 has 14 amino acids. CDR1 is LNHDA, CDR2 SQIVND, per germline (reference sequence). The V gene lost 3 bases and the J gene lost 8 bases, with 16 bases spanning the gap. The CDR3 loop reads CASSIQGHPGGYTF. The DNA of the CDR3 is TGTGCCAGTAGTATCCAGGGGCACCCTGGGGGCTACACCTTC.

This chain joins TRBV19 and TRBJ2-7, with D uncertain. Germline V gene lookup returns CDR1 LNHDA and CDR2 SQIVND (reference sequence). CDR3 length: 16 residues. V lost 5 bases to trimming and J lost 0 bases, with 17 bases between them. CDR3 DNA: TGTGCCAGTAGTGAGTTGTCACGTAAGAGCTCCTACGAGCAGTACTTC. This encodes CASSELSRKSSYEQYF.

There are a few counts of this clone. The chain is built from TRBV2 and TRBJ2-3; D may be TRBD2 (6 bases). V dropped 7 bases and J dropped 5 bases, with 22 bases sitting between them. CDR1 and CDR2 (germline): SNHLY, FYNNEI. The CDR3 sequence is 16 residues long. The CDR3 nucleotides read TGTGCCAGCAAAGTAGGTGGGACTTCCCTTGAAGATACGCAGTATTTT. It encodes CASKVGGTSLEDTQYF.

The J gene is TRBJ2-1, the V gene TRBV19, with 7 nucleotides matching TRBD2. Unmatched junction bases numbered 16, after V lost 2 bases and J lost 9 bases. Germline V gene lookup returns CDR1 LNHDA and CDR2 SQIVND (reference sequence). This CDR3 has 17 amino acids. The CDR3, as DNA: TGTGCCAGTAGTATAAGGTGGGGGGGGAGTCTGTACGGTGAGCAGTTCTTC. It is translated as CASSIRWGGSLYGEQFF.

This clone showed up just a few times. The rearrangement joins TRBV2 to TRBJ2-2; TRBD1 agrees at 8 bases. The CDR3 is 14 residues long. Trimming at V came to 7 bases and at J to 3 bases, leaving 4 bases not matched to a gene. Germline CDR1 SNHLY, CDR2 FYNNEI. Written as DNA, the CDR3 is TGTGCCAGCATCTTGACAGGGGACACCGGGGAGCTGTTTTTT. Translating it yields CASILTGDTGELFF.

This clone appeared a few times. V and J are TRBV7-2 and TRBJ1-1; 7 bases are shared with TRBD1. The CDR3 consists of 13 residues. J gave up 3 bases and V 4 bases, and 2 bases lay outside the gene matches. Germline V gene lookup returns CDR1 SGHTA and CDR2 FQGNSA. CDR3 amino acids: CASSSDRDTEAFF. CDR3 in DNA: TGTGCCAGCAGCTCCGACAGGGACACTGAAGCTTTCTTT.

The rearrangement uses TRBV10-1 and TRBJ1-1; possible D gene TRBD1, 5 bases. The CDR3 runs 14 residues. V was trimmed by 10 bases and J by 4 bases, leaving 19 bases between them. Germline assignment: CDR1 WNHNN and CDR2 SYGVQD (reference sequence). The CDR3 protein is CATYRGVGATEAFF. The CDR3 bases are TGCGCCACCTACCGTGGGGTAGGGGCCACTGAAGCTTTCTTT.

The V and J genes are TRBV2 and TRBJ2-6; D may be TRBD1 (6 bases). Germline V CDR1 and CDR2: SNHLY, FYNNEI. The CDR3 contains 15 residues. V was shortened by 8 bases and J by 0 bases, with 11 bases between the two germline ends. CDR3 residues: CASGQQGSGANVLTF. CDR3 coding DNA: TGTGCCAGCGGTCAACAGGGCTCTGGGGCCAACGTCCTGACTTTC.

The chain combines TRBV2 with TRBJ1-1; no clear D. From germline, CDR1 is SNHLY and CDR2 FYNNEI. CDR3 length equals 13 residues. Trimming cost V 2 bases and J 2 bases, with 6 bases left between them. The CDR3 DNA follows: TGTGCCAGCAGTGAATGGCTCAACACTGAAGCTTTCTTT. Protein sequence: CASSEWLNTEAFF. The full variable domain, its missing parts supplied by reference TRBV2 and TRBJ1-1, is EPEVTQTPSHQVTQMGQEVILRCVPISNHLYFYWYRQILGQKVEFLVSFYNNEISEKSEIFDDQFSVERPDGSNFTLKIRSTKLEDSAMYFCASSEWLNTEAFFGQGTRLTVV.

The chain has TRBV15 and TRBJ2-1, with a tentative D call TRBD1 (5 bases). CDR1 is LNHNV and CDR2 is YYDKDF in the germline V gene (reference sequence). V was shortened by 1 base and J by 8 bases, with 18 bases between the two germline ends. CDR3 length: 16 amino acids. For the CDR3, the DNA is TGTGCCACCAGCAGAGCCCAGGGCCCGTTATCGGATGAGCAGTTCTTC. This encodes CATSRAQGPLSDEQFF.

This clone was detected only once. V usage is TRBV18 and J usage is TRBJ1-2; D uncertain. V was trimmed by 3 bases and J by 5 bases, leaving 13 bases between them. Per the germline V gene, CDR1 is KGHSH and CDR2 is LQKENI. The CDR3 consists of 14 residues. The CDR3 region is CASSPRQERYGYTF. In nucleotides, the CDR3 is TGTGCCAGCTCACCGAGACAAGAACGATATGGCTACACCTTC.

The rearrangement uses TRBV29-1 and TRBJ2-2; tentative D call: TRBD2 (7 bases). CDR3 length equals 16 residues. Germline V CDR1 and CDR2: SQVTM, ANQGSEA. Deletions cut 6 bases from V and 0 bases from J, with 17 bases between. The CDR3 DNA follows: TGCAGCGTCCCAAAGGGGGGGGCGGCGAACACCGGGGAGCTGTTTTTT. Protein product: CSVPKGGAANTGELFF.